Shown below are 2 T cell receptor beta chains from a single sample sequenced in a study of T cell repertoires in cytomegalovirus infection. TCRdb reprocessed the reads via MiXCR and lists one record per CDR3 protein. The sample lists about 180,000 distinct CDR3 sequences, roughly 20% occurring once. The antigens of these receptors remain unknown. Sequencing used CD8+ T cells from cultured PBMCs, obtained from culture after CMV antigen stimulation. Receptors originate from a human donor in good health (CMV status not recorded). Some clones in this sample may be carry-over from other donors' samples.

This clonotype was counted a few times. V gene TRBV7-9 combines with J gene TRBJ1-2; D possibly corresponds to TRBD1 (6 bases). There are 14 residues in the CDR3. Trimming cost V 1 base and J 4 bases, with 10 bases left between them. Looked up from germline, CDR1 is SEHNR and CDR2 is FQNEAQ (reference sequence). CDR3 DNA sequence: TGTGCCAGCAGCTTAGAGACAGGAACCTATGGCTACACCTTC. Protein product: CASSLETGTYGYTF.

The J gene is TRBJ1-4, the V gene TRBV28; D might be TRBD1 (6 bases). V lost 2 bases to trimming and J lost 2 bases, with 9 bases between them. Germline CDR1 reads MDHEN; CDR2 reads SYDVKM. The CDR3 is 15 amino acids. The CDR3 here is CASSLGGGTNEKLFF. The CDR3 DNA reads TGTGCCAGCAGTTTAGGTGGGGGCACTAATGAAAAACTGTTTTTT. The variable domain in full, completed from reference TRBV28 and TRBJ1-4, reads DVKVTQSSRYLVKRTGEKVFLECVQDMDHENMFWYRQDPGLGLRLIYFSYDVKMKEKGDIPEGYSVSREKKERFSLILESASTNQTSMYLCASSLGGGTNEKLFFGSGTQLSVL.